This is a list of T cell receptor beta chains from one sample in a study of human T cells and chemical hapten exposure. MiXCR was run by TCRdb on the RACE reads, yielding one entry per CDR3 protein. The top ten hold less than 2% of the sample, which has more than 75,000 distinct CDR3 sequences, over 8.5% seen once. Sequencing used whole blood. These receptors originate from a male donor in good health. Some clones in this sample may be carry-over from other donors' samples. The CDR3 runs from the conserved cysteine through the conserved F or W. D genes are given only for firm matches. For some rows the clone size is stated as once, few or many, or as a class when expanded; others skip it.

length	D	size	V	J	CDR3	DNA
14	.	few	TRBV13	TRBJ1-5	CASSSGVSNQPQHF	TGTGCCAGCAGCTCAGGCGTGAGCAATCAGCCCCAGCATTTT
14	.	many	TRBV10-2	TRBJ1-2	CASSESDGYYGYTF	TGCGCCAGCAGTGAGTCGGACGGCTACTATGGCTACACCTTC
16	.	.	TRBV12-3/TRBV12-4	TRBJ2-1	CASSFTDSDSYNEQFF	TGTGCCAGCAGTTTCACAGACTCCGACTCCTACAATGAGCAGTTCTTC
14	.	.	TRBV5-6	TRBJ2-5	CASSLSDRRETQYF	TGTGCCAGCAGCTTATCGGATCGGAGAGAGACCCAGTACTTC
15	.	many	TRBV29-1	TRBJ1-1	CSVPQSRNLTTEAFF	TGCAGCGTTCCACAAAGCAGGAACCTAACTACTGAAGCTTTCTTT
14	.	few	TRBV5-1	TRBJ1-6	CASRTGTMGSPLHF	TGCGCCAGCAGAACCGGGACTATGGGTTCACCCCTCCACTTT
13	TRBD2	.	TRBV7-2	TRBJ2-5	CASSLVGGETQYF	TGTGCCAGCAGCTTAGTGGGGGGGGAGACCCAGTACTTC
13	.	.	TRBV6-2/TRBV6-3	TRBJ1-5	CASKFLSNQPQHF	TGTGCCAGCAAATTCCTTAGCAATCAGCCCCAGCATTTT
14	.	.	TRBV18	TRBJ2-5	CASSQSGNQETQYF	TGTGCCAGCTCACAATCAGGAAACCAAGAGACCCAGTACTTC
16	.	few	TRBV27	TRBJ1-1	CASSLSTEDSNTEAFF	TGTGCCAGCAGTTTATCGACAGAGGACTCGAACACTGAAGCTTTCTTT
14	TRBD2	.	TRBV6-5	TRBJ2-5	CASTPMGGLETQYF	TGTGCCAGCACCCCAATGGGGGGGTTAGAGACCCAGTACTTC
17	.	many	TRBV9	TRBJ1-1	CASSGQRTVLQPTEAFF	TGTGCCAGCAGCGGCCAGCGGACAGTTCTCCAGCCCACTGAAGCTTTCTTT
15	.	.	TRBV6-2/TRBV6-3	TRBJ1-6	CASSYSVAGYSPLHF	TGTGCCAGCAGTTACTCCGTAGCAGGCTATTCACCCCTCCACTTT
19	.	few	TRBV7-8	TRBJ2-5	CASSLAPRGGKGYQETQYF	TGTGCCAGCAGCTTAGCGCCGAGAGGTGGGAAGGGTTACCAAGAGACCCAGTACTTC
16	.	few	TRBV7-9	TRBJ2-1	CASSPRPAGADNEQFF	TGTGCCAGCAGCCCACGGCCGGCGGGGGCGGACAATGAGCAGTTCTTC
16	TRBD1	few	TRBV11-1	TRBJ2-7	CASSLLDRAVGGEQYF	TGTGCCAGCAGCTTACTCGACAGGGCGGTTGGTGGCGAGCAGTACTTC
16	.	few	TRBV12-3/TRBV12-4	TRBJ2-2	CASWARIIANTGELFF	TGTGCCAGTTGGGCCAGAATTATTGCGAACACCGGGGAGCTGTTTTTT